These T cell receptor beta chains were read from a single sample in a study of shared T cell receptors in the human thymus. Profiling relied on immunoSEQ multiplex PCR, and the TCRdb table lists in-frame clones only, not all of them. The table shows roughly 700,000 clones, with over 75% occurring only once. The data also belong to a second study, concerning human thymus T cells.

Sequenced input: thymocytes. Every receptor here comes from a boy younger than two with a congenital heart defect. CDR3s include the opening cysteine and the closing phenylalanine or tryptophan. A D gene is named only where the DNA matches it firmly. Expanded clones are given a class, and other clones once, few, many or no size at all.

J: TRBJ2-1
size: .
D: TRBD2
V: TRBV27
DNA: TGTGCCAGCAGTTCAACGGGACTAGCGGGAAGGTATGAGCAGTTCTTC
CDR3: CASSSTGLAGRYEQFF

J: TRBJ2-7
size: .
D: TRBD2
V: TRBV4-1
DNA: TGCGCCAGCAGCCCTCGGGTACAGCGGGATGGCTCTCGGGGCTACGAGCAGTACTTC
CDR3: CASSPRVQRDGSRGYEQYF

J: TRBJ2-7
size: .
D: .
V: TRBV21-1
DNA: TGTGCCAGCAGCAAAGGGAACAGCCGCCGGCCTAGCGCCTCCTACGAGCAGTACTTC
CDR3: CASSKGNSRRPSASYEQYF

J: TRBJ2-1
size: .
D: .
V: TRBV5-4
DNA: TGTGCCAGCTGTCACTCCTCCTACAATGAGCAGTTCTTC
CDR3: CASCHSSYNEQFF

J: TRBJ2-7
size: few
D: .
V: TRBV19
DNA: TGTGCCAGTAGTTTACAGGGAAGACCCCACGAGCAGTACTTC
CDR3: CASSLQGRPHEQYF

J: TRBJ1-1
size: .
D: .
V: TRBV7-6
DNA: TGTGCCAGCAGCGCCGGGACAAACACTGAAGCTTTCTTT
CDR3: CASSAGTNTEAFF

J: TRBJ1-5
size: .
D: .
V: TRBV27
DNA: TGTGCCAGCAGTACGGGGAGGTCCCAGAGTAATCAGCCCCAGCATTTT
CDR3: CASSTGRSQSNQPQHF

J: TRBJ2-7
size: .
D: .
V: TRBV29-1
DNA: TGCAGCGTTGCGCCAGGGTGGTCCTACGAGCAGTACTTC
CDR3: CSVAPGWSYEQYF

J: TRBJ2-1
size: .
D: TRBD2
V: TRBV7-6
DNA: TGTGCCAGCAGCCGACAGTCACTAGCGGGAGGTCCCTACAATGAGCAGTTCTTC
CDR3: CASSRQSLAGGPYNEQFF

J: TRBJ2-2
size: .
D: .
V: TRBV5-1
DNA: TGCGCCAGCAGCTTGGGGGCGATCACCGGGGAGCTGTTTTTT
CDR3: CASSLGAITGELFF

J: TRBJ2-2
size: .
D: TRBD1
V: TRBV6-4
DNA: TGTGCCAGCACGGTAGGGACAGGGGAGGACACCGGGGAGCTGTTTTTT
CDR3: CASTVGTGEDTGELFF

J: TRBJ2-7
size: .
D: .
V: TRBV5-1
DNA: TGCGCCAGCAGCCGAAGGACATCCTACGAGCAGTACTTC
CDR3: CASSRRTSYEQYF

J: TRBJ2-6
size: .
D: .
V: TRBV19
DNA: TGTGCCAGTAACCCTTCGCGGGTTGAAGGGGCCAACGTCCTGACTTTC
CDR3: CASNPSRVEGANVLTF

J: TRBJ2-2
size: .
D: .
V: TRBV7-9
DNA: TGTGCCAGCAGCTTCGGTCACAGGGAGAGTTATCCCGGGGAGCTGTTTTTT
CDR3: CASSFGHRESYPGELFF

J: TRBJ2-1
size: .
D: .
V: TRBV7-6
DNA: TGTGCCAGCAGCTTGGGAGCCTCAGGACCCTACAATGAGCAGTTCTTC
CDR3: CASSLGASGPYNEQFF

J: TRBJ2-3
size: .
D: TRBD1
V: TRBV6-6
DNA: TGTGCCAGCAGTTACCGGACAGGGTCAGATACGCAGTATTTT
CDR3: CASSYRTGSDTQYF

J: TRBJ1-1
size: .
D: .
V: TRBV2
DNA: TGTGCCAGCAGTGAAGGCGAGGGGGGGTGCACTGAAGCTTTCTTT
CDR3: CASSEGEGGCTEAFF

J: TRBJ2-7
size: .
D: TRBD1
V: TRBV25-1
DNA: TGTGCCAGCAGTGAAGGGGGGACAGGGGCCTACGAGCAGTACTTC
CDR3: CASSEGGTGAYEQYF

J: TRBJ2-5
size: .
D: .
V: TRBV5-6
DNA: TGTGCCAGCAGCTTGGGACGGCGGGGCCCAGAGACCCAGTACTTC
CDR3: CASSLGRRGPETQYF

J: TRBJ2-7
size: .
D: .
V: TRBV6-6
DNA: TGTGCCAGCAGTTACGGGAGACACAGGAGGGACTACGAGCAGTACTTC
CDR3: CASSYGRHRRDYEQYF

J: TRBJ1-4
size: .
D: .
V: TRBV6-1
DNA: TGTGCCAGCAGTGAACGAGGAGGGCAATGTAATGAAAAACTGTTTTTT
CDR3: CASSERGGQCNEKLFF

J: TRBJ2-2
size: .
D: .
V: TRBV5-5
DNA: TGTGCCAGCAGCCACGCAGGGAGGAAGAACACCGGGGAGCTGTTTTTT
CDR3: CASSHAGRKNTGELFF

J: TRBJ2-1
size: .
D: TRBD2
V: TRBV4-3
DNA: TGCGCCAGCAGCCCTACCCCGGGACTAGCGGACAATGAGCAGTTCTTC
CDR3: CASSPTPGLADNEQFF

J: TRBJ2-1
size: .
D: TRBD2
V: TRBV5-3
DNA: TGTGCCAGAAGCATGCACCGGACTAGCGGGAGAACGAATGAGCAGTTCTTC
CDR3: CARSMHRTSGRTNEQFF

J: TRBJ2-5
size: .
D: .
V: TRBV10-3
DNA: TGTGCCATCAGTGAGAGGGGATTCCAAGAGACCCAGTACTTC
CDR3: CAISERGFQETQYF

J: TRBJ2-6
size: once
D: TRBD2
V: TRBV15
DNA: TGTGCCACCAGCAGAGATACGGGAGGGGGGGCCAACGTCCTGACTTTC
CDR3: CATSRDTGGGANVLTF

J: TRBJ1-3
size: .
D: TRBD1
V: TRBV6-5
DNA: TGTGCCAGCAGTCTGGGACAGGGAGGAAACACCATATATTTT
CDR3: CASSLGQGGNTIYF

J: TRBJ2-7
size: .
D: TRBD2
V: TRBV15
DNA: TGTGCCACCAGCTTCCGCTGGGGACTAGCGGGAGCTAACGAGCAGTACTTC
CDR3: CATSFRWGLAGANEQYF

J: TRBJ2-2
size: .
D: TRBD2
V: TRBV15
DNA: TGTGCCACCAGCAGCGTTCCCCCGGGACTAGCGGGAGAGCCGGGGGACACCGGGGAGCTGTTTTTT
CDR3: CATSSVPPGLAGEPGDTGELFF

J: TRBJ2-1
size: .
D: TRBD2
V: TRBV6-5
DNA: TGTGCCAGCAGTTACTCGCGGGAGGGCCAACACAATGAGCAGTTCTTC
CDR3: CASSYSREGQHNEQFF

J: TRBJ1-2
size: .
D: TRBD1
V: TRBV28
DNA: TGTGCCAGCAGTTTTCTTCCAGGGGGGCGTAACTATGGCTACACCTTC
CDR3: CASSFLPGGRNYGYTF

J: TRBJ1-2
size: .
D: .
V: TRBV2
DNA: TGTGCCAGCAGTGACCCCGGGAACTATGGCTACACCTTC
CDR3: CASSDPGNYGYTF

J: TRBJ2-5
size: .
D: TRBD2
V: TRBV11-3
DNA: TGTGCCAGCAGCCCACCCCAAGGGCTAGCGGGAGGGCCCAACACGGAGACCCAGTACTTC
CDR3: CASSPPQGLAGGPNTETQYF